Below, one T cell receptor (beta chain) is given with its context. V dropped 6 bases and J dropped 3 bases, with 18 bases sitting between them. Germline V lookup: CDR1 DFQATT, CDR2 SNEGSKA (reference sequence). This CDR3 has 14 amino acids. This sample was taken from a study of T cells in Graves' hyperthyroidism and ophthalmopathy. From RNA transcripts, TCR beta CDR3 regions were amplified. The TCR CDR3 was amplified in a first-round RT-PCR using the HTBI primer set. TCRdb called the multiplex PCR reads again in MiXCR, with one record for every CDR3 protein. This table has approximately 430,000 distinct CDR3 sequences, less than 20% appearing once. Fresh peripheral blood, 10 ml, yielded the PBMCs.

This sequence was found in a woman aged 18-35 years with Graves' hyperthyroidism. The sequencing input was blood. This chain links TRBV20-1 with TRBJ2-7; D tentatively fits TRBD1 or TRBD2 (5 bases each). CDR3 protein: CSASPGFRDYEQYF. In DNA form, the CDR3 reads TGCAGTGCCAGCCCAGGGTTCCGGGACTACGAGCAGTACTTC.